This TCR beta chain emerged from a study of identical twins. To note about this clonotype: Its antigen is not identified.

Study-level results: The abundant beta clonotypes from cord blood had fewer insertions, and memory repertoires had none of this.

After template switching added a universal primer site, the resulting cDNA carried unique molecular identifiers. TCRdb called the 5' RACE reads again in MiXCR, with one record for every CDR3 protein. The data show 300,000 to 400,000 distinct CDR3 sequences, with roughly 9% seen just once and under 10% held by the top ten. Trimming cost V 5 bases and J 5 bases; bases outside gene matches: 21. The CDR3 loop spans 19 amino acids. The source material was naive T cells sorted from blood. The chain carries TRBV12-3 or TRBV12-4 and TRBJ2-1; 7 bases match TRBD2. This clonotype was sampled from a woman between 45 and 65 years old in good health. The chain's CDR3 is CASSPPSGTTPKYHNEQFF. The CDR3 coding sequence is TGTGCCAGCAGTCCCCCCTCCGGGACTACCCCTAAATACCACAATGAGCAGTTCTTC.